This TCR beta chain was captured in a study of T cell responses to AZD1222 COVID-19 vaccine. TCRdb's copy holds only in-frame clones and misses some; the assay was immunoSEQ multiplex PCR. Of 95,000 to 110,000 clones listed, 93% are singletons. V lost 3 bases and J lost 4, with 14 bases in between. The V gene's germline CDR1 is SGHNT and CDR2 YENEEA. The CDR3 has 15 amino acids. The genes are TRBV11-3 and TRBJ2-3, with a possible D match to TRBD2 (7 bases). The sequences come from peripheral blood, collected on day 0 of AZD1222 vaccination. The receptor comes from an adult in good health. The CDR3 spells CASSLGGGAPDTQYF. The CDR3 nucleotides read TGTGCCAGCAGCTTGGGTGGGGGGGCCCCAGATACGCAGTATTTT.